This T cell receptor beta chain originates from a study of beta chain features in type 1 diabetes. Study-wide findings and caveats: The cDNA sequencing approach could over-represent high-TCR-expressing cells. The analysis here could not establish whether HLA type shapes TCRB rearrangement.

The sample holds a few counts of this clone. The antigen remains unidentified. Trimming cost V 6 bases and J 1 base, with 6 bases left between them. Germline-derived CDR1 and CDR2 are MDHEN and SYDVKM. CDR3 size: 12 residues. The study reverse transcribed the entire isolated RNA, so it sequenced expressed TCRB transcripts. Some clones are missing from TCRdb's copy, which holds only in-frame ones; the method was immunoSEQ multiplex PCR. The table shows about 620,000 clones, with 15% occurring only once. A heparinised blood draw that averaged about 100 mL was obtained once from each donor. The sequenced sample was naive CD4+ T cells from blood. The chain links TRBV28 to TRBJ2-5; D unclear. This TCR came from a man between 18 and 35 years old in good health. The CDR3 sequence is CASRNLQETQYF. CDR3 in DNA: TGTGCCAGCAGGAATCTCCAAGAGACCCAGTACTTC.